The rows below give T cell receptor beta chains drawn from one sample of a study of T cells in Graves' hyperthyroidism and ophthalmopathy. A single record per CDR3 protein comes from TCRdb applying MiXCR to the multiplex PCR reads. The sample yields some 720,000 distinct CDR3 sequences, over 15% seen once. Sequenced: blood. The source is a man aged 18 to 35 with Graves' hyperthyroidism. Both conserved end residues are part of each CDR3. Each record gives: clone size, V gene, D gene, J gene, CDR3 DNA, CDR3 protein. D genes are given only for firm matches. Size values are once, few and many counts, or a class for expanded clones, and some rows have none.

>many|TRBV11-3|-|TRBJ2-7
TGTGCCAGCAGCTTACGTCCGGCCCACTACGAGCAGTACTTC
CASSLRPAHYEQYF
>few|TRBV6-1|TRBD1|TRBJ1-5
TGTGCCAGCAGACGGGACAGGCGGTCGCCCCAGCATTTT
CASRRDRRSPQHF
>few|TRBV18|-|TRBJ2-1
TGTGCCAGCTCACTATCGACGTTCAACTCCTACAATGAGCAGTTCTTC
CASSLSTFNSYNEQFF
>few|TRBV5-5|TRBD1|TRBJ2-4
TGTGCCAGCAGCTCAGGACAGGACTTCTGGATTCAGTACTTC
CASSSGQDFWIQYF
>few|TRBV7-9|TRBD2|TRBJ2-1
TGTGCCAGCAGCTCGGTCCGACTAGCGGGAGAGGATTACAATGAGCAGTTCTTC
CASSSVRLAGEDYNEQFF
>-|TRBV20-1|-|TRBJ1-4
TGCAGTGCGCCTCTTAGAAATGAAAAACTGTTTTTT
CSAPLRNEKLFF
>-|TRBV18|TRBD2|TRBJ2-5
TGTGCCAGCTCACCACAGCGGGGGGAAGAGACCCAGTACTTC
CASSPQRGEETQYF
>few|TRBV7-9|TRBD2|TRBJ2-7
TGTGCCAGCAGCCTTCGGACTAGCGGGAGTGAGGGCTACGAGCAGTACTTC
CASSLRTSGSEGYEQYF
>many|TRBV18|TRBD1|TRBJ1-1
TGTGCCAGCTCAACCACAGGGGTCAGGAACACTGAAGCTTTCTTT
CASSTTGVRNTEAFF
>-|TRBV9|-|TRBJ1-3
TGTGCCAGCAGCGGTAACAGGGAGTGGGATGGAAACACCATATATTTT
CASSGNREWDGNTIYF
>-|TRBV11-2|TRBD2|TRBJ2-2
TGTGCCAGCAGCCAAAAAGCGGGAGTTTACGGGGAGCTGTTTTTT
CASSQKAGVYGELFF
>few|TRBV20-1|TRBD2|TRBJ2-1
TGCAGTGCTAGAGATCGGGTGGGGCGGGAGGAGCAGTTCTTC
CSARDRVGREEQFF
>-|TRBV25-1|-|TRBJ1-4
TGTGCCAGCAGTGAAGCAGGATCGGGTCGGAAACTGTTTTTT
CASSEAGSGRKLFF
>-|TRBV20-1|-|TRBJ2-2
TGCAGTGCCACCGTAACAGGCGCCGGGGAGCTGTTTTTT
CSATVTGAGELFF
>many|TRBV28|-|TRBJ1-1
TGTGCCAGCAGTTTCCGGACCGAAAACACTGAAGCTTTCTTT
CASSFRTENTEAFF
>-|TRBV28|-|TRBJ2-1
TGTGCCAGCAGTACGAGACGGAAGCAGTTCTTC
CASSTRRKQFF
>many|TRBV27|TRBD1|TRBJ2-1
TGTGCCAGCAGTTTAAGGGGAACAGGGGAGAACAATGAGCAGTTCTTC
CASSLRGTGENNEQFF
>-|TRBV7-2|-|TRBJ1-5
TGTGCCAGCAGCTTAGTCGTCCAGGGCAATCAGCCCCAGCATTTT
CASSLVVQGNQPQHF
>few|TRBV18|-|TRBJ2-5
TGTGCCAGCTCACCCCGGGTTGAGAGAGAGACCCAGTACTTC
CASSPRVERETQYF
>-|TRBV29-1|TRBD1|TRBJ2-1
TGCAGTGGGACAGGGAGCTCCTACAATGAGCAGTTCTTC
CSGTGSSYNEQFF
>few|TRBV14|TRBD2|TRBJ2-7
TGTGCCAGCAGCCGACTAGCGGGAGTACCCTACGAGCAGTACTTC
CASSRLAGVPYEQYF
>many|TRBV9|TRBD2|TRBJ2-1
TGTGCCAGCAGCGTTAGCGGGAGATCGGGTAATGAGCAGTTCTTC
CASSVSGRSGNEQFF
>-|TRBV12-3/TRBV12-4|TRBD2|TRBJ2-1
TGTGCCAGCAGACCAGCGGGAGGGCCGATCAATGAGCAGTTCTTC
CASRPAGGPINEQFF
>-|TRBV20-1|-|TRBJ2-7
TGCAGTGCTAGCGGGAGAGCCCCCCTTGGGGAGCAGTACTTC
CSASGRAPLGEQYF
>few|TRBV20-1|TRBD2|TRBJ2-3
TGCAGTGCTAGAGATCGGGCTAGCGGGATGGATACGCAGTATTTT
CSARDRASGMDTQYF
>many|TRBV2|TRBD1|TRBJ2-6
TGTGCCAGCAGTGAAGTGGACAGGGTATCTGGGGCCAACGTCCTGACTTTC
CASSEVDRVSGANVLTF
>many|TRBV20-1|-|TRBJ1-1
TGCAGTGCTAGAGGGAAGGGGACGAACACTGAAGCTTTCTTT
CSARGKGTNTEAFF
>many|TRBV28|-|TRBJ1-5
TGTGCCAGCAGTTTAAGTATCTGGCAGCCCCAGCATTTT
CASSLSIWQPQHF
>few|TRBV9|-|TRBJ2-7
TGTGCCAGCAGCGTAGCTGGTAGCGGCTCCTACGAGCAGTACTTC
CASSVAGSGSYEQYF
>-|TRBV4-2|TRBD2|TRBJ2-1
TGTGCCAGCAGCCAAGTGTTAGGAATCGCCGGGACTAGAACGAATGAGCAGTTCTTC
CASSQVLGIAGTRTNEQFF
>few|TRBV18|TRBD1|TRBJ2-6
TGTGCCAGTCGACAGGGTTTTGGGGCCAACGTCCTGACTTTC
CASRQGFGANVLTF
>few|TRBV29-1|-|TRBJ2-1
TGCAGCGCTAAACACACTAGCAATGAGCAGTTCTTC
CSAKHTSNEQFF
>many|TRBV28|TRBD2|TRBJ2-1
TGTGCCAGCAGTTTGTTCGGGAGGTCCTACAATGAGCAGTTCTTC
CASSLFGRSYNEQFF
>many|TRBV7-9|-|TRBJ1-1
TGTGCCAGCAACCCTATCGAAGCTTTCTTT
CASNPIEAFF
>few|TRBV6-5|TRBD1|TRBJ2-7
TGTGCCAGCAGTCCCGTAGACAGGGGGTCCTACGAGCAGTACTTC
CASSPVDRGSYEQYF
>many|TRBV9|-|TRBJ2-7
TGTGCCAGCAGCGTAGGGGGAGTGAGCGAGCAGTACTTC
CASSVGGVSEQYF
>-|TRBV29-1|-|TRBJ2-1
TGCAGCGCATTGGGGACCGCCCTTTGGGATGAGCAGTTCTTC
CSALGTALWDEQFF
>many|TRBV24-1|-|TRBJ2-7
TGTGCCACCAGTGATCCCGAGCGGACCCCCTACGAGCAGTACTTC
CATSDPERTPYEQYF
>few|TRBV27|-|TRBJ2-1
TGTGCCAGCAGCTCTTGGGGGGGCCTTTCGGGCCACAATGAGCAGTTCTTC
CASSSWGGLSGHNEQFF
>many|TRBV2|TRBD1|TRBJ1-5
TGTGCCAGCTCCCGAGGGGGCTTGGGTCAGCCCCAGCATTTT
CASSRGGLGQPQHF
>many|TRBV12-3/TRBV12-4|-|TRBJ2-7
TGTGCCAGCAGTCAATCGAAAGGGTTTTCCTACGAGCAGTACTTC
CASSQSKGFSYEQYF
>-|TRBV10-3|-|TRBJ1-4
TGTGCCATCAGTGGCGTCGACGGGGTGTGGGAAAAACTGTTTTTT
CAISGVDGVWEKLFF
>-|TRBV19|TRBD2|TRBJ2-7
TGTGCCAGTAGTATGTCTGCGGGGGGAGGCGAGCAGTACTTC
CASSMSAGGGEQYF
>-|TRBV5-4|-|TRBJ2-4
TGTGCCAGCAGCTTGAATACCGGGGGAACAAACATTCAGTACTTC
CASSLNTGGTNIQYF